Following are 15 T cell receptor beta chains from one sample sequenced in a study of Graves' ophthalmopathy and Graves' hyperthyroidism. RNA transcripts served as template for amplifying TCR beta CDR3 sequences. First-round RT-PCR relied on HTBI primers, and a second-round multiplex PCR came next. TCRdb reanalysed the multiplex PCR reads using MiXCR and keeps one entry per CDR3 protein. The sample contains over 150,000 distinct CDR3 sequences, less than 45% of which appear only once. The sample comprised peripheral blood. Every receptor here comes from a middle-aged woman with Graves' ophthalmopathy.

V and J are TRBV11-2 and TRBJ2-7; tentatively, D is TRBD2 (5 bases). This CDR3 contains 17 residues. Trimming stripped 0 bases from V and 3 bases from J, with 18 bases between. The V gene's germline CDR1 is SGHAT and CDR2 FQNNGV. This CDR3 reads CASSLEGRGGPNYEQYF. The CDR3 DNA follows: TGTGCCAGCAGCTTAGAGGGGAGAGGCGGGCCGAACTACGAGCAGTACTTC.

This clonotype occurred many times. The chain links TRBV29-1 to TRBJ2-7; no clear D. There are 12 residues in the CDR3. Germline V gives CDR1 SQVTM, CDR2 ANQGSEA. With 6 bases removed from V and 0 bases from J, the gap between germline ends came to 9 bases. The CDR3: CSVKRGSYEQYF. CDR3 nucleotides: TGCAGCGTGAAACGTGGCTCCTACGAGCAGTACTTC.

CDR3 DNA sequence: TGTGCCAGCAGTCGACAGGGAGGTCCCCAAGAGACCCAGTACTTC. Residues: CASSRQGGPQETQYF. V and J are TRBV6-2 or TRBV6-3 and TRBJ2-5, with D possibly TRBD1 on 7 matching bases. Trimming removed 5 bases from V and 1 base from J, with 14 bases in between. The CDR3 is 15 residues long. Germline lookup yields CDR1 MNHEY and CDR2 SVGEGT.

This clonotype was seen just once. The chain combines TRBV6-1 with TRBJ1-1; D remains unclear. The CDR3 consists of 12 residues. Germline V gives CDR1 MNHNS, CDR2 SASEGT. With 3 bases removed from V and 11 bases from J, the gap between germline ends came to 13 bases. CDR3 region: CASSDWSLYAFF. The CDR3 coding sequence is TGTGCCAGCAGTGATTGGTCACTTTATGCTTTCTTT.

In this sample, this clonotype turned up many times. The chain combines TRBV6-1 with TRBJ2-5; TRBD1 or TRBD2 may be the D gene (5 bases each). CDR1 MNHNS and CDR2 SASEGT come from the germline V gene. Trimming removed 6 bases from V and 4 bases from J, with 15 bases in between. This CDR3 spans 14 amino acids. CDR3 nucleotide sequence: TGTGCCAGCAGACGGAACAGGAGGCGAGAGACCCAGTACTTC. Its translation: CASRRNRRRETQYF.

This clonotype was observed once. The CDR3 is CASSHPAREQYF. The CDR3 DNA reads as TGTGCCAGCAGTCACCCAGCTCGCGAGCAGTACTTC. The gene calls are TRBV6-2 or TRBV6-3 and TRBJ2-7, with D uncertain. Germline-derived CDR1 and CDR2 are MNHEY and SVGEGT. The CDR3 spans 12 residues. The V end lost 5 bases, the J end lost 6 bases, and 11 bases lay between the germline ends.

This clonotype was counted at least ten times. This chain joins TRBV28 and TRBJ2-6; D tentatively reads TRBD1 or TRBD2 (6 bases each). Germline V gene data show CDR1 as MDHEN and CDR2 as SYDVKM. The V end lost 6 bases, the J end lost 4 bases, and 16 bases lay between the germline ends. This CDR3 has 16 amino acids. The DNA for the CDR3 is TGTGCCAGCAGCCCCCCGGGGGCGGGGGGGGCCAACGTCCTGACTTTC. Encoded protein: CASSPPGAGGANVLTF.

This clonotype was recorded at least ten times. The chain uses TRBV28 and TRBJ1-5; the D is unclear. Germline lookup yields CDR1 MDHEN and CDR2 SYDVKM. The CDR3 covers 14 residues. V was pared by 2 bases and J by 4 bases, with 9 bases between. In DNA, the CDR3 is TGTGCCAGCAGTTTAGGAAGGGCGAATCAGCCCCAGCATTTT. Its protein product is CASSLGRANQPQHF.

This clonotype was recorded at least ten times. The chain combines TRBV20-1 with TRBJ2-7; D remains ambiguous. This CDR3 is built from 13 residues. V was trimmed by 3 bases and J by 2 bases, leaving 11 bases between them. CDR1 is DFQATT, CDR2 SNEGSKA, per germline (reference sequence). CDR3 nucleotide sequence: TGCAGTGCTAGTGAGGAATTAACCTACGAGCAGTACTTC. Amino acids: CSASEELTYEQYF.

The V gene is TRBV19, the J gene TRBJ1-2; D may be TRBD1 (5 bases). There are 17 residues in the CDR3. The germline V and J ends were trimmed by 7 bases and 0 bases, with 21 bases remaining between them. CDR1 is LNHDA and CDR2 is SQIVND in the germline V gene (reference sequence). The CDR3 loop is CASTEEGGWTPNYGYTF. The CDR3 nucleotides are TGTGCCAGTACCGAAGAGGGCGGCTGGACACCTAACTATGGCTACACCTTC.

This clonotype has a handful of counts. The CDR3 loop is CASSSQAPWGTIRETQYF. CDR3 DNA sequence: TGTGCCAGCAGTTCCCAGGCACCTTGGGGAACGATTAGGGAGACCCAGTACTTC. The chain joins TRBV6-5 to TRBJ2-5; D remains ambiguous. V was shortened by 4 bases and J by 5 bases, with 26 bases between the two germline ends. Germline V lookup: CDR1 MNHEY, CDR2 SVGAGI. CDR3 length: 18 residues.

This clonotype was recorded many times. CDR3 region: CASSSTSSGFRDQPQHF. For the CDR3, the DNA is TGTGCCAGCAGTTCCACCAGTTCAGGGTTTCGTGATCAGCCCCAGCATTTT. This chain connects TRBV12-3 or TRBV12-4 to TRBJ1-5; tentative D call: TRBD1 (5 bases). This CDR3 spans 17 amino acids. Deletions cut 4 bases from V and 5 bases from J, with 21 bases between.

This clonotype was recorded at least ten times. This sequence joins TRBV6-1 and TRBJ2-7, with D possibly being TRBD1 (5 bases). V was pared by 6 bases and J by 3 bases, with 18 bases between. This CDR3 is built from 15 residues. Germline-derived CDR1 and CDR2 are MNHNS and SASEGT. CDR3 sequence: CASRPSRVWDYEQYF. The CDR3 DNA follows: TGTGCCAGCAGACCTTCCAGGGTGTGGGACTACGAGCAGTACTTC.

The chain combines TRBV30 with TRBJ1-1; 9 nucleotides line up with TRBD1. The V gene end was trimmed by 2 bases and the J gene end by 4 bases; junction bases not matched to a gene: 8. CDR1 GTSNPN and CDR2 SVGIG come from the germline V gene (reference sequence). The CDR3 contains 15 residues. CDR3 bases: TGTGCCTGGAGTACTCGGGACAGGGCGAGCACTGAAGCTTTCTTT. Protein product: CAWSTRDRASTEAFF.

The table lists this clonotype with many counts. This chain uses TRBV5-1 with TRBJ2-7, with 8 bases fitting TRBD1. Germline V gives CDR1 SGHRS, CDR2 YFSETQ. The CDR3 is 15 amino acids. V lost 4 bases, J lost 0 bases, and 6 bases stayed unmatched. Written as DNA, the CDR3 is TGCGCCAGCAGCCCGGGACAGGCGAGCTCCTACGAGCAGTACTTC. Translated, it gives CASSPGQASSYEQYF.